The 17 T cell receptor beta chains listed next were all sequenced from one sample in a study of response to subunit inactivated influenza vaccine. TCRdb processed the RT-PCR reads anew with MiXCR; each CDR3 protein has one entry. In the table there are about 650,000 distinct CDR3 sequences, less than 15% of which are singletons. Sequences were derived from PBMCs from blood, sampled 14 days before vaccination. These receptors all come from a man between 45 and 60 years old who received an inactivated influenza vaccine.

This clonotype was counted many times. This chain links TRBV28 with TRBJ2-7; D not resolved. CDR1 MDHEN and CDR2 SYDVKM come from the germline V gene. CDR3 length equals 12 residues. V dropped 4 bases and J dropped 2 bases, with 6 bases sitting between them. CDR3 nucleotide sequence: TGTGCCAGCAGTTCTACCACCTACGAGCAGTACTTC. Translated, it gives CASSSTTYEQYF.

This clonotype has just a few counts. The chain couples TRBV7-2 to TRBJ2-2; possible D gene TRBD2, 6 bases. Germline V CDR1 and CDR2: SGHTA, FQGNSA. V dropped 6 bases and J dropped 3 bases, with 11 bases sitting between them. There are 14 residues in the CDR3. For the CDR3, the DNA is TGTGCCAGCAGACTCACGGGGGACACCGGGGAGCTGTTTTTT. Translation: CASRLTGDTGELFF. Full variable domain (missing parts from reference TRBV7-2 and TRBJ2-2): GAGVSQSPSNKVTEKGKDVELRCDPISGHTALYWYRQSLGQGLEFLIYFQGNSAPDKSGLPSDRFSAERTGGSVSTLTIQRTQQEDSAVYLCASRLTGDTGELFFGEGSRLTVL.

This clonotype was seen a handful of times. V gene TRBV6-2 or TRBV6-3 combines with J gene TRBJ1-5, with D uncertain. CDR3 length: 14 amino acids. Trimming stripped 0 bases from V and 3 bases from J, with 6 bases between. From germline, CDR1 is MNHEY and CDR2 SVGEGT. The CDR3 region is CASSYSGFNQPQHF. CDR3 bases: TGTGCCAGCAGTTACTCTGGGTTCAATCAGCCCCAGCATTTT.

The chain couples TRBV7-2 to TRBJ2-1; 7 nucleotides agree with TRBD2. V was clipped by 0 bases and J by 8 bases; unmatched bases: 7. Germline loops: CDR1 SGHTA, CDR2 FQGNSA. The CDR3 runs 15 residues. The CDR3 region has the DNA TGTGCCAGCAGCTTAGCGGGAGGGCCTCTTGATGAGCAGTTCTTC. Amino acids: CASSLAGGPLDEQFF.

V usage is TRBV11-3 and J usage is TRBJ2-1; TRBD2 matches at 14 bases. V was pared by 5 bases and J by 5 bases, with 5 bases of the junction left unmatched. The CDR3 is 16 amino acids. Per the germline V gene, CDR1 is SGHNT and CDR2 is YENEEA. CDR3 DNA sequence: TGTGCCAGCAGCCACGGACTAGCGGGAGGAAACAATGAGCAGTTCTTC. Residues: CASSHGLAGGNNEQFF.

This clonotype appeared a few times. At one end, the junction sequence differs from germline, possibly due to a read error. V usage is TRBV27 and J usage is TRBJ2-1, with D possibly TRBD2 on 7 matching bases. Germline loops: CDR1 MNHEY, CDR2 SMNVEV (reference sequence). The CDR3 covers 18 residues. CDR3 protein: CASKGGAQTNPSYDEQFF. Written as DNA, the CDR3 is TGTGCCAGCAAGGGGGGGGCACAAACAAATCCCTCCTACGATGAGCAGTTCTTC.

The chain employs TRBV14 and TRBJ2-1; D might be TRBD1 (6 bases). V shed 0 bases and J shed 9 bases, with 15 bases lying between them. The CDR3 extends over 15 amino acids. Germline V lookup: CDR1 SGHDN, CDR2 FVKESK. CDR3 region: CASSQDRVGAGEQFF. In DNA, the CDR3 is TGTGCCAGCAGCCAAGACCGAGTGGGGGCCGGTGAGCAGTTCTTC. Filled out from reference TRBV14 and TRBJ2-1, the complete variable domain reads EAGVTQFPSHSVIEKGQTVTLRCDPISGHDNLYWYRRVMGKEIKFLLHFVKESKQDESGMPNNRFLAERTGGTYSTLKVQPAELEDSGVYFCASSQDRVGAGEQFFGPGTRLTVL.

The chain is built from TRBV11-1 and TRBJ2-7, with D possibly being TRBD2 (6 bases). The CDR3 loop spans 19 amino acids. Trimming pared 1 base from V and 0 bases from J, leaving 22 bases between. Per the germline V gene, CDR1 is SGHAT and CDR2 is FQDESV (reference sequence). CDR3 sequence (DNA): TGTGCCAGCAGCTTAGAACAATTCGGCGGGATCCCAAGCTCCTACGAGCAGTACTTC. It specifies CASSLEQFGGIPSSYEQYF.

The chain is built from TRBV9 and TRBJ2-1; 8 nucleotides agree with TRBD2. Germline loops: CDR1 SGDLS, CDR2 YYNGEE. Trimming took 0 bases from V and 7 from J; bases not matched to a gene: 6. The CDR3 has 15 residues. In DNA form, the CDR3 reads TGTGCCAGCAGCGTAGTCGGGGGGGCATGGAATGAGCAGTTCTTC. It encodes CASSVVGGAWNEQFF.

This clonotype turned up a few times. The chain uses TRBV6-5 and TRBJ2-7; 7 nucleotides match TRBD1. The V segment lost 3 bases and the J segment 4 bases; nucleotides outside the gene matches: 6. There are 14 residues in the CDR3. Germline V gene lookup returns CDR1 MNHEY and CDR2 SVGAGI. CDR3 DNA sequence: TGTGCCAGCAGTTATCTCGACAGGGCGTACGAGCAGTACTTC. Amino acids: CASSYLDRAYEQYF.

This clonotype was counted a few times. This chain joins TRBV9 and TRBJ1-1, with D perhaps TRBD1 (5 bases). The CDR3 extends over 16 amino acids. Germline lookup yields CDR1 SGDLS and CDR2 YYNGEE. V was shortened by 0 bases and J by 0 bases, with 12 bases between the two germline ends. CDR3 region: CASSVGGGLVNTEAFF. The CDR3 DNA is TGTGCCAGCAGCGTAGGGGGGGGGTTGGTGAACACTGAAGCTTTCTTT.

This clonotype was seen more than once but under ten times. V gene TRBV5-1 combines with J gene TRBJ1-6; possible D gene TRBD1, 6 bases. The CDR3 length is 15 residues. The V and J ends lost 0 bases and 7 bases respectively, with 11 bases between them. Germline values: CDR1 SGHRS, CDR2 YFSETQ. The CDR3 loop reads CASSLDRAVNSPLHF. In DNA form, the CDR3 reads TGCGCCAGCAGCTTGGACAGGGCGGTAAATTCACCCCTCCACTTT.

This clonotype has only a few counts. V and J are TRBV5-1 and TRBJ2-3, with a tentative D call TRBD2 (6 bases). This CDR3 is built from 14 residues. V was trimmed by 5 bases and J by 3 bases, leaving 13 bases between them. CDR1 is SGHRS, CDR2 YFSETQ, per germline. The CDR3 loop is CASSGGELTDTQYF. The CDR3 DNA reads TGCGCCAGCAGTGGCGGGGAATTAACAGATACGCAGTATTTT. Based on the CDR3 plus reference TRBV5-1 and TRBJ2-3, the full variable domain is KAGVTQTPRYLIKTRGQQVTLSCSPISGHRSVSWYQQTPGQGLQFLFEYFSETQRNKGNFPGRFSGRQFSNSRSEMNVSTLELGDSALYLCASSGGELTDTQYFGPGTRLTVL.

The chain combines TRBV12-3 or TRBV12-4 with TRBJ1-3, with TRBD1 identical over 7 bases. V lost 6 bases to trimming and J lost 7 bases; unmatched junction nucleotides: 9. The CDR3 has 14 amino acids. The CDR3 region is CASSQTGQGNTIYF. The CDR3 DNA reads TGTGCCAGCAGCCAGACAGGGCAAGGGAACACCATATATTTT.

CDR3 sequence reads: CASSTRDTNTEAFF. In DNA, the CDR3 is TGTGCCAGCAGCACCCGGGACACGAACACTGAAGCTTTCTTT. V gene TRBV27 combines with J gene TRBJ1-1; possibly TRBD1 for D (6 bases). The germline V gene has CDR1 MNHEY and CDR2 SMNVEV (reference sequence). V shed 6 bases and J shed 1 base, with 12 bases lying between them. The CDR3 extends over 14 amino acids.

In its sample, this clonotype was seen a few times. The chain couples TRBV6-5 to TRBJ2-2; D unclear. CDR1 is MNHEY, CDR2 SVGAGI, per germline. The V end was cut by 0 bases, the J end by 5 bases, with 10 bases between. The CDR3 totals 15 residues. CDR3 in amino acids: CASSYSVLGTGELFF. Written as DNA, the CDR3 is TGTGCCAGCAGTTACTCGGTCCTGGGGACCGGGGAGCTGTTTTTT.

The chain employs TRBV5-6 and TRBJ2-7; 7 nucleotides align to TRBD1. V lost 4 bases, J lost 4 bases, and 5 bases stayed unmatched. This CDR3 spans 13 amino acids. Germline CDR1 is SGHDT and CDR2 is YYEEEE. As DNA, the CDR3 is TGTGCCAGCAGCCCGGGACAGAAATACGAGCAGTACTTC. Translation: CASSPGQKYEQYF.